This T cell receptor beta chain was sequenced in a study of metastatic and nonmetastatic thyroid tumors. About the study: Repertoire comparison spanned blood and tumor or nodule tissue of malignant and benign thyroid patients.

Overall study results and limits: Versus benign nodules, malignant thyroid tumors reportedly had significantly higher TCR beta diversity, in blood and tumor.

How the authors handled the data: The study's classifier, a distant-metastasis tool for papillary thyroid cancer, was built using CDR3 differences across clinicopathological groups. With MiXCR, TCRdb called clones anew from the PCR reads. The authors' filters were not applied to this entry. The data hold 35,000 to 45,000 clones, with more than 3% observed a single time. This clone was counted at least ten times. Its antigen is not identified. The CDR3 runs to 14 residues. Trimming removed 8 bases at V and 8 bases at J, with 18 bases between. Germline CDR1 and CDR2: MDHEN and SYDVKM. Prior to thyroid surgery, none of the patients had received any treatment.

The J gene is TRBJ1-4, the V gene TRBV28; tentatively, D is TRBD1 (6 bases). This receptor was obtained from a female donor with papillary thyroid cancer or a benign thyroid nodule (not recorded which). Some clones in this sample may be carry-over from other donors' samples. The sequencing input was blood. CDR3 nucleotide sequence: TGTGCCAGCCAACAGCCAGGGGATGGGGAAAAACTGTTTTTT. It specifies CASQQPGDGEKLFF.